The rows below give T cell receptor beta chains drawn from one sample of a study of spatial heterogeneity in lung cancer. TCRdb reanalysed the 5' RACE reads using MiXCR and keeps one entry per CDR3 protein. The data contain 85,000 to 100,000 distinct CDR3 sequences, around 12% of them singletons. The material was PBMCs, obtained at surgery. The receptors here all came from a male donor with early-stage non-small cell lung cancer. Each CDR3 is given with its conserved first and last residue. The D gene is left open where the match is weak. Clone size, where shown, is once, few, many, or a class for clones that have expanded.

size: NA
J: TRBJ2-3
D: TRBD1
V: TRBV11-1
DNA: TGTGCCAGCAGCTTTCCCGGGACAGGGGTGGATGATACGCAGTATTTT
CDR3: CASSFPGTGVDDTQYF

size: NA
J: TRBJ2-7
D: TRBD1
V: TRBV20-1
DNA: TGCAGTGCTCCAACCGGGACAGGGGGCTCCTACGAGCAGTACTTC
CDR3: CSAPTGTGGSYEQYF

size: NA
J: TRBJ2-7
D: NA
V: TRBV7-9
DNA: TGTGCCAGCAGCTTGAGGACGTCCTCCGACGAGCAGTACTTC
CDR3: CASSLRTSSDEQYF

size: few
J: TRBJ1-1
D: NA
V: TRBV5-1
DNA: TGCGCCAGCAGCCAAGGACGGGACACTGAAGCTTTCTTT
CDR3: CASSQGRDTEAFF

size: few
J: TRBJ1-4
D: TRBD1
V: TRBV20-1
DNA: TGCAGTGCTAGTGACGGAGGTGGGACAGTCGAAAAACTGCTTTTT
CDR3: CSASDGGGTVEKLLF

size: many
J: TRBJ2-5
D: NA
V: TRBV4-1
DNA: TGCGCCAGCAGCCAAGGGATAGGCAGTGAGACCCAGTACTTC
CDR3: CASSQGIGSETQYF

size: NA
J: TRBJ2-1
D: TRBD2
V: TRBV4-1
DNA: TGCGCCAGTAGCGGGGGGGCAATTTGGGATGAGCAGTTCTTC
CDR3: CASSGGAIWDEQFF

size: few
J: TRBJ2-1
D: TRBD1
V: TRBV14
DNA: TGTGCCAGCAGCCTTCCGGGACAGAGGTGGTACAATGAGCAGTTCTTC
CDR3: CASSLPGQRWYNEQFF

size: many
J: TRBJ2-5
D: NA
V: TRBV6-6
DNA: TGTGCCAGCAGTTACGTAGGAGAGGAGACCCAGTACTTC
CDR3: CASSYVGEETQYF

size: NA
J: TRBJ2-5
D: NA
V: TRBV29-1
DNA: TGCAGCGTTGAAAGGTTGGGGGACCAAGAGACCCAGTACTTC
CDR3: CSVERLGDQETQYF

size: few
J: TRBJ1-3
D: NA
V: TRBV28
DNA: TGTGGGAGTGGGGGCTCTGGAAACACCATATATTTT
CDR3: CGSGGSGNTIYF

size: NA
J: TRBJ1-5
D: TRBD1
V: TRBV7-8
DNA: TGTGCCAGCAGCAGTACAGGGGCAAACCAGCCCCAGCATTTT
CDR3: CASSSTGANQPQHF

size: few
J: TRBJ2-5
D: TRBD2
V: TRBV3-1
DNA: TGTGCCAGCAGCCAAGAGCCCAGGACTAGCGGGAGAGGAGAGACCCAGTACTTC
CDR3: CASSQEPRTSGRGETQYF

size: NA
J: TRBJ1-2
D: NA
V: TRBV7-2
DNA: TGTGCCAGCAGCTTATTAACCCAAAGGGCTGGCTACACCTTC
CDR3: CASSLLTQRAGYTF

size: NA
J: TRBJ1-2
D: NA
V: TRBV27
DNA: TGTGCCAGCAGTACGGGGACACCGGCTAACTATGGCTACACCTTC
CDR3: CASSTGTPANYGYTF

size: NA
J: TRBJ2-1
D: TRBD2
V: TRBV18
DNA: TGTGCCAGCTCGCAATATCTAGCGGGAGTCACGGATGAGCAGTTCTTC
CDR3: CASSQYLAGVTDEQFF

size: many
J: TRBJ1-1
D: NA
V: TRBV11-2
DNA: TGTGCCAGCAGCTTAGCAGTGAACACTGAAGCTTTCTTT
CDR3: CASSLAVNTEAFF

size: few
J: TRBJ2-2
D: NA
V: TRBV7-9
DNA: TGTGCCAGCAGCTTACAGGGCACCGGGGAGCTGTTTTTT
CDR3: CASSLQGTGELFF

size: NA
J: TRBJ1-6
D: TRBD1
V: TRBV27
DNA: TGTGCCAGCCGCGGACAGGGAACCTTTTATAATTCACCCCTCCACTTT
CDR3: CASRGQGTFYNSPLHF

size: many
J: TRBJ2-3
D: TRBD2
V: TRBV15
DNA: TGTGCCACCAGCAGAGGGCCGGGGGGAAGCACAGATACGCAGTATTTT
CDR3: CATSRGPGGSTDTQYF

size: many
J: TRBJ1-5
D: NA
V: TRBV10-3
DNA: TGTGCCATCAGTGGGGGCGCGGATCAGCCCCAGCATTTT
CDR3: CAISGGADQPQHF

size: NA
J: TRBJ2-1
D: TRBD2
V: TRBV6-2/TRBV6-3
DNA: TGTGCCAGCAGACTCCTCCCCGGGACTAGCGCTGAGCAGTTCTTC
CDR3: CASRLLPGTSAEQFF

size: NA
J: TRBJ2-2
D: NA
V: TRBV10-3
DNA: TGTGCCACCGCGGACGAGAACACCGGGGAGCTGTTTTTT
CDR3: CATADENTGELFF

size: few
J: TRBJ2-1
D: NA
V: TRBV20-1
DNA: TGCAGTGCTAGATCCCCAGGGAGCTCCTACAATGAGCAGTTCTTC
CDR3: CSARSPGSSYNEQFF

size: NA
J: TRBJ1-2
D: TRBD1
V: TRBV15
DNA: TGTGCCACCAGCAGGGATCGGAGAGGGGGCATTAGCTACACCTTC
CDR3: CATSRDRRGGISYTF

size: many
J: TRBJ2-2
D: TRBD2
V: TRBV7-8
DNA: TGTGCCAGCCGGGGAGGGTACACCGGGGAGCTGTTTTTT
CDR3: CASRGGYTGELFF

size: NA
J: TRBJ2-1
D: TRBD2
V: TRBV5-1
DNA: TGCGCCAGCAGCCCGGCGGGGGGAAGACCCTACAATGAGCAGTTCTTC
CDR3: CASSPAGGRPYNEQFF

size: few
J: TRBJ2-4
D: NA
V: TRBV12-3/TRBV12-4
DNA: TGTGCCAGCAGTCCAGGACATTTACTAGCCAAAAACATTCAGTACTTC
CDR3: CASSPGHLLAKNIQYF

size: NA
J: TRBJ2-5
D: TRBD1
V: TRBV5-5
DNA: TGTGCCAGCAGCTTGGTAAACAGGGGGCCCCAAGAGACCCAGTACTTC
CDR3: CASSLVNRGPQETQYF

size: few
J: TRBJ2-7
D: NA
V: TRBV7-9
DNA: TGTGCCAGCAGCTTAGCCGTGGTTCCCTACGAGCAGTACTTC
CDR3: CASSLAVVPYEQYF

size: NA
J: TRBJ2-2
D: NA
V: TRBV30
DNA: TGTGCCTGGAGTGTTAATAGGGGCACCGGGGAGCTGTTTTTT
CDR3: CAWSVNRGTGELFF

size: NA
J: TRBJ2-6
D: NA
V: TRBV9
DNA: TGTGCCAGCAGCGAGAGGCTGCCTGAATCCTCTGGGGCCAACGTCCTGACTTTC
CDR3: CASSERLPESSGANVLTF